This TCR beta chain appears in the sequencing data of a study of prognosis after radiotherapy for stage I lung cancer. On the study more broadly: The study enrolled patients with stage I non-small cell lung cancer between early 2018 and early 2019.

This clonotype was observed a single time. Its cognate antigen is unknown. V lost 7 bases and J lost 6; bases outside the gene matches: 12. In germline, CDR1 is DFQATT, CDR2 SNEGSKA (reference sequence). The CDR3 has 14 amino acids. Genomic DNA was subjected to two-round multiplex PCR for amplification of TCR beta CDR3. Every TRBV and TRBJ gene had its own specific primer in first-round PCR. A single record per CDR3 protein comes from TCRdb applying MiXCR to the multiplex PCR reads. The sample lists roughly 30,000 distinct CDR3 sequences, about 39% seen once, with about 16% in the top ten. The study's findings and limits: A drop in unique TCR clone counts was seen after stereotactic body radiation therapy, median 10,088 versus 6,861.

The source material was PBMCs, sampled before or after stereotactic body radiation therapy (not recorded which). This clonotype originated in a donor over 45 with non-small cell lung cancer. This chain uses TRBV20-1 with TRBJ2-3, with TRBD2 identical over 8 bases. As DNA, the CDR3 is TGCAGTGTCCAAGTGCGGGGGGTGCCTGATACGCAGTATTTT. It yields the protein CSVQVRGVPDTQYF.